This T cell receptor beta chain was captured by sequencing in a study of neurological immune-mediated disorders. Study results and limitations: No CDR3 amino acid sequences recurred among expanded clones across subjects, suggesting private repertoires in all groups.

The unsorted libraries originated from 2 million PBMCs that had been stored at -80 C. This clonotype has ten or more counts. No antigen is known for it. A 10-nucleotide random UMI tagged transcripts in template-switch 5'RACE cDNA synthesis. TCRdb re-called the 5' RACE reads with MiXCR, one entry per CDR3 protein. The sample lists 50,000 to 70,000 distinct CDR3 sequences, 2.5% occurring once. The clonotype comes from a man between 50 and 59 years old with multiple sclerosis. The source material was PBMCs.

CDR3 loop: CASSHTSGYNEQFF. Written as DNA, the CDR3 is TGTGCCAGCAGCCACACTAGCGGATACAATGAGCAGTTCTTC. This chain uses TRBV3-1 with TRBJ2-1, with 8 bases fitting TRBD2. The junction had 2 bases not matched to a gene; V was cut back by 3 bases and J by 4 bases. CDR3 size: 14 residues. The germline V gene has CDR1 LGHDT and CDR2 YNNKEL (reference sequence).